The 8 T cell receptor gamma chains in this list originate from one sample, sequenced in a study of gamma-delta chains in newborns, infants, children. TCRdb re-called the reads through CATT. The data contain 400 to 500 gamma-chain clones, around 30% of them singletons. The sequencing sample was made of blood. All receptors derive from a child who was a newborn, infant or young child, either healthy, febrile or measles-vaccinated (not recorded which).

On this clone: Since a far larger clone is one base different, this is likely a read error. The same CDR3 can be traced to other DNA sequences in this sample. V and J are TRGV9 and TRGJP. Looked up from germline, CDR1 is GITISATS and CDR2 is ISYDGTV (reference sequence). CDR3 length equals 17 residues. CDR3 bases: TGTGCCCTGTGGGAGACCCCACAAGAGTTGGGCAAAAAAATCAAGGTATTT. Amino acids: CALWETPQELGKKIKVF.

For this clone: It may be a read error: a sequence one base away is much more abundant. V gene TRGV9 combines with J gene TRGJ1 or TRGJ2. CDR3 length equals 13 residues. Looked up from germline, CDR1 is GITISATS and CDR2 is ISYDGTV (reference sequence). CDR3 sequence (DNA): TGTACCTTGTGGGAGGTGTCTTATTATAAGAAACTCTTT. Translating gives CTLWEVSYYKKLF.

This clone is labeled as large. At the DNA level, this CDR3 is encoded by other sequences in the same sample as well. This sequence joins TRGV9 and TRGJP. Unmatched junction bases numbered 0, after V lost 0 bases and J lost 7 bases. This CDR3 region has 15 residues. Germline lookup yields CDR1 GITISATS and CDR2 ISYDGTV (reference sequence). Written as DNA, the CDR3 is TGTGCCTTGTGGGAGGTGGAGTTGGGCAAAAAAATCAAGGTATTT. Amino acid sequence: CALWEVELGKKIKVF.

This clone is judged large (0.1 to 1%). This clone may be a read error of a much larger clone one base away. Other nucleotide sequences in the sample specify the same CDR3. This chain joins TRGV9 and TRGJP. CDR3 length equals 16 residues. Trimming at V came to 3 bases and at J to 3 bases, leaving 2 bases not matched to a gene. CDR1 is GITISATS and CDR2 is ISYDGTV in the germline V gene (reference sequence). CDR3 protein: CALWELQELGKKIKVF. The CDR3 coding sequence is TGTGCCTTGTGGGAGCTGCAAGAGTTGGGCAAAAAAATCAAGGTATTT.

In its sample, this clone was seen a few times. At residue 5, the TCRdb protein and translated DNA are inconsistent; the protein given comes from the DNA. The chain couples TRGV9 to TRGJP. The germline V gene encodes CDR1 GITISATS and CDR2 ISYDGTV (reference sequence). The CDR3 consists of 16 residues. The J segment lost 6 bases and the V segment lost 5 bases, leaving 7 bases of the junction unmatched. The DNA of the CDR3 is TGTGCCTTGTGGGGCGAACGAGAGTTGGGCAAAAAAATCAAGGTATTT. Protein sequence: CALWGERELGKKIKVF.

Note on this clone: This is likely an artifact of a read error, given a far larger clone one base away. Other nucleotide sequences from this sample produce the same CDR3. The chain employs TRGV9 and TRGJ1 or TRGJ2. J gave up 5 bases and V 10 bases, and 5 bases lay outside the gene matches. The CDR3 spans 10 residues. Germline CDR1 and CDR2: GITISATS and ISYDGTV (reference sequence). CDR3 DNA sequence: TGTGCCTTCACCGATTATAAGAAACTCTTT. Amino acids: CAFTDYKKLF.

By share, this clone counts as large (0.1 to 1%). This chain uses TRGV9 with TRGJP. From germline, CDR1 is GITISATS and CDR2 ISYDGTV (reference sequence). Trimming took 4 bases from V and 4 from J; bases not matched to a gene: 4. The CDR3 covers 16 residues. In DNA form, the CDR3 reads TGTGCCTTGTGGGACGAACAAGAGTTGGGCAAAAAAATCAAGGTATTT. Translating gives CALWDEQELGKKIKVF.

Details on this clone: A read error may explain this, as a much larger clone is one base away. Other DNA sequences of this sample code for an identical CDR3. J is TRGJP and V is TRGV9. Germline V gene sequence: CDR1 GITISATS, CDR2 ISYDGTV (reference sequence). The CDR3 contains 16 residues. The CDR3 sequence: CALWEPLELGKKIKVF. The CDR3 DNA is TGTGCCCTGTGGGAGCCTCTCGAGTTGGGCAAAAAAATCAAGGTATTT.